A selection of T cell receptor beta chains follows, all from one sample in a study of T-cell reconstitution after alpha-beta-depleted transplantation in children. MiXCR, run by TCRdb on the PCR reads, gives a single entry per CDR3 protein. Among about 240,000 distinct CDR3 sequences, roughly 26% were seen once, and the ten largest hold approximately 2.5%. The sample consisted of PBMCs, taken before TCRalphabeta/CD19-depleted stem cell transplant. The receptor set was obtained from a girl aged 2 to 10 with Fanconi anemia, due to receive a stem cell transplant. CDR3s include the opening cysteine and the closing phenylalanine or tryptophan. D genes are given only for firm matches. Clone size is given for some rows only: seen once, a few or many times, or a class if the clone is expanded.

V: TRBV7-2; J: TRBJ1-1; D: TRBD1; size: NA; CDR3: CASSYTHTETGEAFF; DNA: TGTGCCAGCAGCTACACCCACACCGAGACAGGGGAGGCTTTCTTT
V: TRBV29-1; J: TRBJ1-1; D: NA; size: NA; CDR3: CSVEDQGMTFF; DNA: TGCAGCGTTGAAGATCAGGGGATGACTTTCTTT
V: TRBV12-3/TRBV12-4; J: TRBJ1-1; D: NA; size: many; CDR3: CASSLVTGAGEAFF; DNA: TGTGCCAGCAGTTTAGTCACCGGGGCGGGTGAAGCTTTCTTT
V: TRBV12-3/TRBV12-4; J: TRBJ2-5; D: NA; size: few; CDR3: CASRYQQGQYF; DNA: TGTGCCAGCAGATACCAACAGGGACAGTACTTC
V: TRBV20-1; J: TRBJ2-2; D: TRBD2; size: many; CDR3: CSAKTGREGGELFF; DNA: TGCAGTGCCAAGACTGGGAGGGAAGGCGGGGAGCTGTTTTTT
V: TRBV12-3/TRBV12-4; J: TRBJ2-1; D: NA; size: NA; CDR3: CASSLQADSYNEQFF; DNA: TGTGCCAGCAGTTTACAGGCGGACTCCTACAATGAGCAGTTCTTC
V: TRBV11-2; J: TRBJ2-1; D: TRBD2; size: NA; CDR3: CASSLGGWRGVAVVQFF; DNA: TGTGCCAGCAGCTTAGGGGGTTGGCGGGGGGTTGCCGTTGTGCAGTTCTTC
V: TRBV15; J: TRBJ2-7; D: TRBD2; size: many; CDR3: CATRSSGGFLSSYEQYF; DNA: TGTGCCACCAGGTCTAGCGGGGGATTCCTGAGCTCCTACGAGCAGTACTTC
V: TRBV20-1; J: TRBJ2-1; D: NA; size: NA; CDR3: CSASGSSDNEQFF; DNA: TGCAGTGCTAGCGGGAGTTCGGATAATGAGCAGTTCTTC
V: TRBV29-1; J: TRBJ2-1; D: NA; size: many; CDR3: CSVEPPGYNEQFF; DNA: TGCAGCGTTGAGCCCCCCGGCTACAATGAGCAGTTCTTC
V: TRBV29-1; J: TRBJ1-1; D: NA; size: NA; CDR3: CSVVTVPTEAFF; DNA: TGCAGCGTTGTTACCGTGCCCACTGAAGCTTTCTTT
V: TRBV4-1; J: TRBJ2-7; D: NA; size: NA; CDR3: CASSQAILIKRHEQYF; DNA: TGCGCCAGCAGCCAAGCAATCCTCATAAAGCGGCACGAGCAGTACTTC
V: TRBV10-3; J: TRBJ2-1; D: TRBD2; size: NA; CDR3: CAISETSSGDLYNEQFF; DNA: TGTGCCATCAGTGAGACGTCTAGCGGAGACTTATACAATGAGCAGTTCTTC
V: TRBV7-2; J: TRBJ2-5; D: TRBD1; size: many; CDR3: CASSLDRETQYF; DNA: TGTGCCAGCAGCTTGGACAGGGAGACCCAGTACTTC
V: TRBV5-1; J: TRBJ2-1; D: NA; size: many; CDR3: CASSLSGGHANNEQFF; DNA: TGCGCCAGCAGCTTATCTGGGGGTCACGCGAACAATGAGCAGTTCTTC
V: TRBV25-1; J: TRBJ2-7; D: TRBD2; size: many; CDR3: CASSGSGQGKTSGSVYEQYF; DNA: TGTGCCAGCAGTGGCTCAGGGCAAGGGAAGACTAGCGGGAGTGTCTACGAGCAGTACTTC
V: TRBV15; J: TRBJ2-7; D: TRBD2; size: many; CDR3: CATSSLAGTNSYEQYF; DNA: TGTGCCACCAGCAGTCTGGCCGGGACTAACTCCTACGAGCAGTACTTC
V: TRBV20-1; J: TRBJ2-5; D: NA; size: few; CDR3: CSGLEETQYF; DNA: TGCAGTGGCCTCGAAGAGACCCAGTACTTC
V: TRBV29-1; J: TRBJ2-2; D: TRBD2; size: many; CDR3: CSVEGPGGSFTGELFF; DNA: TGCAGCGTTGAAGGCCCGGGGGGGTCTTTCACCGGGGAGCTGTTTTTT
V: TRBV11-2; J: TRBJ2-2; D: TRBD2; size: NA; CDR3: CASSPPPASGVWTGELFF; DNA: TGTGCCAGCAGCCCACCCCCAGCTAGCGGGGTTTGGACCGGGGAGCTGTTTTTT
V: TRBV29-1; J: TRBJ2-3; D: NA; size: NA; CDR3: CSVAMSSTDTQYF; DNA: TGCAGCGTTGCCATGTCTAGCACAGATACGCAGTATTTT
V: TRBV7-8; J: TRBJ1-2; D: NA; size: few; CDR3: CASSPDRSYGYTF; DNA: TGTGCCAGCAGCCCCGACAGGAGCTATGGCTACACCTTC
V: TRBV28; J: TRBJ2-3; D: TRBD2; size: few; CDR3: CASSLSGGAGTDTQYF; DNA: TGTGCCAGCAGTTTAAGCGGGGGGGCAGGCACAGATACGCAGTATTTT
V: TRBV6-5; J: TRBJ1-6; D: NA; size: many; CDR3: CASSYSRRTVWDSPLHF; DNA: TGTGCCAGCAGTTACTCTCGCCGGACGGTATGGGATTCACCCCTCCACTTT
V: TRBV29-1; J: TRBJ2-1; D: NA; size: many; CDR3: CSVNLGLYNEQFF; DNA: TGCAGTGTCAACCTGGGCCTGTACAATGAGCAGTTCTTC
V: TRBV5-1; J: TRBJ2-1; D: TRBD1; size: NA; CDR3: CASRLIGTGFYNEQFF; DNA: TGCGCCAGCAGGTTGATCGGGACAGGGTTTTACAATGAGCAGTTCTTC